Listed here are 9 T cell receptor beta chains from one sample, sequenced in a study of blood T cell repertoires in COVID-19 (dated by TCRdb to the early 2020s). The method behind the library was the immunoSEQ multiplex PCR assay. TCRdb took over this immuneACCESS table, retaining in-frame rearrangements with V and J assigned. Such tables are incomplete; in checked studies, under half of the missing clones stem from an unresolved V gene, and the remainder is unexplained. The sample yields approximately 98,000 clones; approximately 85% were counted once. The ten largest clonotypes hold under 2.5% of the sample. Sequences were obtained from peripheral blood. These receptor sequences come from a human donor in a cohort sampled during active COVID-19.

The genes are TRBV5-8 and TRBJ1-5; no definite D call. V lost 3 bases, J lost 4 bases, and 5 bases lay in between. CDR1 SGHTS and CDR2 YDEGEE come from the germline V gene. This CDR3 spans 12 amino acids. CDR3 DNA: TGTGCCAGCAGCTGGAGTAATCAGCCCCAGCATTTT. This encodes CASSWSNQPQHF.

Only a few counts were recorded for this clone. The rearrangement joins TRBV11-2 to TRBJ1-1, with TRBD1 matching 8 bases. The V gene's germline CDR1 is SGHAT and CDR2 FQNNGV. The V gene end was trimmed by 8 bases and the J gene end by 4 bases; junction bases not matched to a gene: 6. CDR3 length equals 13 residues. The CDR3 protein is CASGDRRGTEAFF. CDR3 nucleotide sequence: TGTGCCAGCGGGGACAGGAGGGGCACTGAAGCTTTCTTT. The full variable domain, rest sourced from reference TRBV11-2 and TRBJ1-1, is EAGVAQSPRYKIIEKRQSVAFWCNPISGHATLYWYQQILGQGPKLLIQFQNNGVVDDSQLPKDRFSAERLKGVDSTLKIQPAKLEDSAVYLCASGDRRGTEAFFGQGTRLTVV.

Concerning this clone itself: The sample contains more than one DNA sequence encoding this CDR3. This chain joins TRBV7-9 and TRBJ1-2, with D perhaps matching TRBD1 (5 bases). CDR3 length equals 13 residues. The V and J ends lost 5 bases and 4 bases respectively, with 11 bases between them. CDR1 and CDR2 from the germline V gene are SEHNR and FQNEAQ (reference sequence). CDR3 sequence reads: CASSLQGPYGYTF. Written as DNA, the CDR3 is TGTGCCAGCAGCCTGCAGGGCCCCTATGGCTACACCTTC.

The chain couples TRBV6-5 to TRBJ1-2; the D gene is possibly TRBD1 (5 bases). The V gene lost 6 bases and the J gene lost 4 bases, with 18 bases spanning the gap. The CDR3 covers 15 residues. In germline, CDR1 is MNHEY, CDR2 SVGAGI. CDR3 bases: TGTGCCAGCAGCCCCTCGGGAGGGGCGGGCTATGGCTACACCTTC. Translating it yields CASSPSGGAGYGYTF.

This chain links TRBV7-8 with TRBJ1-1, with 8 bases lining up with TRBD1. Germline V gives CDR1 SGHVS, CDR2 FQNEAQ. This CDR3 contains 12 residues. Losses at the gene ends were 0 bases for V and 10 bases for J; bases not matched to a gene: 1. CDR3 bases: TGTGCCAGCAGCTTAGCAACAGGGGGAGCTTTCTTT. Amino acids: CASSLATGGAFF.

V is TRBV29-1 and J is TRBJ1-2; 8 bases match TRBD1. CDR1 is SQVTM, CDR2 ANQGSEA, per germline. Unmatched junction bases numbered 6, after V lost 3 bases and J lost 0 bases. The CDR3 loop spans 15 amino acids. CDR3 residues: CSVDLGTGPNYGYTF. The DNA of the CDR3 is TGCAGCGTTGATCTTGGGACAGGCCCTAACTATGGCTACACCTTC.

The chain has TRBV10-2 and TRBJ1-5; D is unresolved. CDR1 and CDR2 from the germline V gene are WSHSY and SAAADI. The V and J ends lost 3 bases and 5 bases respectively, with 5 bases between them. The CDR3 extends over 12 amino acids. DNA of the CDR3: TGCGCCAGCAGTGATCGGGATCAGCCCCAGCATTTT. Translation gives CASSDRDQPQHF.

The V and J genes are TRBV19 and TRBJ1-2; 8 bases fit TRBD1. Germline CDR1 and CDR2: LNHDA and SQIVND (reference sequence). This CDR3 is 14 amino acids long. J lost 3 bases, V lost 6 bases, and 6 bases had no gene match. The CDR3 region is CASRTGQGDYGYTF. CDR3 DNA sequence: TGTGCCAGTAGGACCGGACAGGGAGACTATGGCTACACCTTC.

The chain carries TRBV18 and TRBJ2-2; 13 bases map to TRBD2. V trimming: 6 bases; J trimming: 6 bases; junction bases outside the gene matches: 7. Germline lookup yields CDR1 KGHSH and CDR2 LQKENI. CDR3 length equals 16 residues. CDR3 protein: CASSGGLAGASGELFF. The CDR3, as DNA: TGTGCCAGCTCCGGCGGACTAGCGGGAGCATCCGGGGAGCTGTTTTTT. Based on the CDR3 plus reference TRBV18 and TRBJ2-2, the full variable domain is NAGVMQNPRHLVRRRGQEARLRCSPMKGHSHVYWYRQLPEEGLKFMVYLQKENIIDESGMPKERFSAEFPKEGPSILRIQQVVRGDSAAYFCASSGGLAGASGELFFGEGSRLTVL.